The 22 T cell receptor beta chains presented below share a single source sample, sequenced in a study of blood T cell repertoires in COVID-19. Clones were sequenced by immunoSEQ multiplex PCR, and TCRdb holds only the in-frame ones, with some missing. The sample lists some 20,000 clones, 88% occurring once. Sequencing was performed on peripheral blood. These TCRs come from a man aged 40-49 years with active COVID-19.

The V and J genes are TRBV29-1 and TRBJ1-2, with a tentative D call TRBD1 (6 bases). V was trimmed by 6 bases and J by 2 bases, leaving 10 bases between them. This CDR3 region has 12 residues. CDR1 SQVTM and CDR2 ANQGSEA come from the germline V gene. The chain's CDR3 is CSVTQGNYGYTF. The CDR3 nucleotides read TGCAGCGTCACGCAGGGGAACTATGGCTACACCTTC.

This clone was found a few times. The V and J genes are TRBV10-3 and TRBJ2-1; D not resolved. This CDR3 has 14 amino acids. Germline V lookup: CDR1 ENHRY, CDR2 SYGVKD. The ends were cut back, 10 bases at V and 0 bases at J, with 13 bases in the middle. In DNA form, the CDR3 reads TGTGCCACCGGTTACCTGAGCTCCTACAATGAGCAGTTCTTC. Translating gives CATGYLSSYNEQFF.

This clone appeared a single time. This sequence joins TRBV10-3 and TRBJ1-1; D ambiguous. V was trimmed by 0 bases and J by 3 bases, leaving 14 bases between them. The CDR3 extends over 16 amino acids. From germline, CDR1 is ENHRY and CDR2 SYGVKD. The CDR3 DNA sequence: TGTGCCATCAGTGAGTCGATGGCAGGTTTTGACACTGAAGCTTTCTTT. Protein sequence: CAISESMAGFDTEAFF.

This chain links TRBV30 with TRBJ1-4; perhaps TRBD1 as D (6 bases). Deletions cut 3 bases from V and 0 bases from J, with 14 bases between. Germline V lookup: CDR1 GTSNPN, CDR2 SVGIG (reference sequence). This CDR3 has 16 amino acids. CDR3 DNA: TGTGCCTGGAGGGGACATATGAGTCCAACTAATGAAAAACTGTTTTTT. Its protein is CAWRGHMSPTNEKLFF.

This clone was counted once. The V gene is TRBV11-3, the J gene TRBJ2-2; perhaps TRBD2 as D (6 bases). Germline CDR1 SGHNT, CDR2 YENEEA. Trimming cost V 4 bases and J 1 base, with 7 bases left between them. This CDR3 comprises 14 residues. CDR3 in amino acids: CASSSSENTGELFF. The CDR3 region has the DNA TGTGCCAGCAGCTCTAGCGAGAACACCGGGGAGCTGTTTTTT. Full variable domain (outside the CDR3, taken from reference TRBV11-3 and TRBJ2-2): EAGVVQSPRYKIIEKKQPVAFWCNPISGHNTLYWYLQNLGQGPELLIRYENEEAVDDSQLPKDRFSAERLKGVDSTLKIQPAELGDSAVYLCASSSSENTGELFFGEGSRLTVL.

V usage is TRBV5-1 and J usage is TRBJ1-1; 7 bases are a match to TRBD1. With 2 bases clipped from V and 0 bases from J, the junction kept 1 base outside the gene matches. The CDR3 consists of 14 residues. Per the germline V gene, CDR1 is SGHRS and CDR2 is YFSETQ. The CDR3: CASSFGTVNTEAFF. DNA for the CDR3: TGCGCCAGCAGCTTTGGGACAGTGAACACTGAAGCTTTCTTT.

This chain connects TRBV12-3 or TRBV12-4 to TRBJ1-5; D uncertain. Trimming shortened V by 5 bases and J by 7 bases, and 12 bases separated the two germline ends. The CDR3 is 13 residues long. The CDR3 loop reads CASSQLEVQPQHF. DNA of the CDR3: TGTGCCAGCAGTCAGTTGGAGGTACAGCCCCAGCATTTT.

The table lists this clone with a count of one. V and J are TRBV27 and TRBJ2-1; a possible D gene is TRBD2 (6 bases). V lost 4 bases and J lost 9, with 19 bases in between. CDR1 and CDR2 (germline): MNHEY, SMNVEV (reference sequence). This CDR3 contains 15 residues. CDR3 coding DNA: TGTGCCAGCAGTTCTCCATGGATGACTAGTATTGAGCAGTTCTTC. Amino acids: CASSSPWMTSIEQFF.

There are a few counts of this clone. The genes are TRBV3-1 (or the pseudogene TRBV3-2) and TRBJ1-1; D is unclear. CDR1 is LGHDT, CDR2 YNNKEL, per germline (reference sequence). V lost 1 base and J 8 bases, leaving 5 bases between the germline ends. There are 11 residues in the CDR3. DNA for the CDR3: TGTGCCAGCAGCCAAGGTATAGAAGCTTTCTTT. Residues: CASSQGIEAFF.

The V gene is TRBV29-1, the J gene TRBJ1-2; D perhaps matches TRBD1 (5 bases). This CDR3 contains 13 residues. V lost 1 base, J lost 3 bases, and 9 bases lay in between. CDR1 is SQVTM and CDR2 is ANQGSEA in the germline V gene. This chain's CDR3 is CSVEVPGHYGYTF. CDR3 DNA: TGCAGCGTTGAAGTTCCAGGGCACTATGGCTACACCTTC.

J is TRBJ2-6 and V is TRBV7-9; tentative D call: TRBD1 (7 bases). V dropped 6 bases and J dropped 2 bases, with 17 bases sitting between them. Germline CDR1 reads SEHNR; CDR2 reads FQNEAQ (reference sequence). The CDR3 consists of 17 residues. This CDR3 is CASRSRRGAPGANVLTF. CDR3 nucleotides: TGTGCCAGCAGAAGTCGCAGGGGGGCTCCTGGGGCCAACGTCCTGACTTTC.

The chain couples TRBV30 to TRBJ2-7; 7 nucleotides agree with TRBD2. V lost 5 bases and J lost 4; bases outside the gene matches: 14. The CDR3 has 15 amino acids. CDR1 and CDR2 (germline): GTSNPN, SVGIG (reference sequence). The CDR3 DNA reads TGTGCCTGGGGTTATAAGGAGGGAGGGCCTTACGAGCAGTACTTC. Translation gives CAWGYKEGGPYEQYF.

The rearrangement links TRBV6-6 to TRBJ2-2; D ambiguous. CDR1 and CDR2 from the germline V gene are MNHNY and SVGAGI (reference sequence). Between the trimmed V and J ends, which lost 2 bases and 0 bases, there was a span of 7 bases. CDR3 size: 15 residues. CDR3 in amino acids: CASSYRSTNTGELFF. DNA of the CDR3: TGTGCCAGCAGTTACAGGAGTACGAACACCGGGGAGCTGTTTTTT.

This chain connects TRBV24-1 to TRBJ2-3; 9 bases line up with TRBD2. Trimming removed 2 bases from V and 5 bases from J; junction bases left unmatched: 10. Per the germline V gene, CDR1 is KGHDR and CDR2 is SFDVKD. The CDR3 consists of 17 residues. The CDR3 DNA reads TGTGCCACCAGTGATTCCGCGGGAGGGCCTAGGGTAGATACGCAGTATTTT. Encoded protein: CATSDSAGGPRVDTQYF.

The chain couples TRBV2 to TRBJ1-6; the D gene is possibly TRBD1 (6 bases). The V end was cut by 6 bases, the J end by 7 bases, with 16 bases between. Looked up from germline, CDR1 is SNHLY and CDR2 is FYNNEI. This CDR3 is 15 amino acids long. The CDR3 region has the DNA TGTGCCAGCAGGAGACAGGCCGCGGAGAATTCACCCCTCCACTTT. Translated, it gives CASRRQAAENSPLHF.

J is TRBJ2-7 and V is TRBV7-2; 7 nucleotides align to TRBD1. V lost 5 bases to trimming and J lost 6 bases; unmatched junction nucleotides: 16. This CDR3 has 16 amino acids. Germline V gives CDR1 SGHTA, CDR2 FQGNSA. CDR3 nucleotides: TGTGCCAGCAGCGTTTTAACAGGGGCCGGTGAATTCGAGCAGTACTTC. Translated: CASSVLTGAGEFEQYF.

The rearrangement links TRBV27 to TRBJ2-7; 8 bases agree with TRBD1. Germline lookup yields CDR1 MNHEY and CDR2 SMNVEV (reference sequence). This CDR3 comprises 14 residues. The V segment lost 3 bases and the J segment 0 bases; nucleotides outside the gene matches: 1. This chain's CDR3 is CASSFQGASYEQYF. CDR3 DNA sequence: TGTGCCAGCAGTTTCCAGGGGGCCTCCTACGAGCAGTACTTC.

The chain carries TRBV27 and TRBJ2-1, with D possibly matching TRBD2 (6 bases). In germline, CDR1 is MNHEY, CDR2 SMNVEV (reference sequence). V was cut by 2 bases and J by 16 bases, with 18 bases left in between. The CDR3 length is 13 residues. CDR3 nucleotides: TGTGCCAGCAGTTTAAGGTCCGGGGGTAGCTCTTTCTTC. This encodes CASSLRSGGSSFF.

The chain carries TRBV19 and TRBJ2-1; 7 positions match TRBD2. J was trimmed by 1 base and V by 2 bases; bases with no gene match: 2. Per germline, CDR1 LNHDA and CDR2 SQIVND (reference sequence). The length of the CDR3 is 15 residues. The chain's CDR3 is CASSITLASYNEQFF. In nucleotides, the CDR3 is TGTGCCAGTAGTATAACACTAGCGTCCTACAATGAGCAGTTCTTC.

This chain joins TRBV5-6 and TRBJ1-1, with D tentatively TRBD1 (6 bases). The CDR3 runs to 15 residues. Germline V lookup: CDR1 SGHDT, CDR2 YYEEEE. With 0 bases removed from V and 1 base from J, the gap between germline ends came to 10 bases. CDR3 nucleotide sequence: TGTGCCAGCAGCTTGGGACAGGCGACGAACACTGAAGCTTTCTTT. Encoded protein: CASSLGQATNTEAFF. Combining the CDR3 with reference TRBV5-6 and TRBJ1-1 gives the whole variable domain DAGVTQSPTHLIKTRGQQVTLRCSPKSGHDTVSWYQQALGQGPQFIFQYYEEEERQRGNFPDRFSGHQFPNYSSELNVNALLLGDSALYLCASSLGQATNTEAFFGQGTRLTVV.

This clone came up a few times. V and J are TRBV11-3 and TRBJ2-3; TRBD2 aligns across 11 bases. This CDR3 has 18 amino acids. Germline lookup yields CDR1 SGHNT and CDR2 YENEEA. The V and J ends lost 3 bases and 6 bases, in that order; junction bases with no gene match: 14. CDR3 sequence: CASSFTVGLAGVADTQYF. CDR3 nucleotides: TGTGCCAGCAGCTTCACTGTAGGACTAGCGGGTGTTGCGGATACGCAGTATTTT.

This sequence joins TRBV4-1 and TRBJ1-5; tentatively, D is TRBD1 (6 bases). Germline V gene sequence: CDR1 MGHRA, CDR2 YSYEKL. With 0 bases removed from V and 0 bases from J, the gap between germline ends came to 9 bases. CDR3 length: 16 residues. Here the CDR3 DNA reads TGCGCCAGCAGCCAAGACAGGGGAAGTAGCAATCAGCCCCAGCATTTT. Encoded protein: CASSQDRGSSNQPQHF.